The 17 T cell receptor beta chains below come from one sample, sequenced in a study of blood T cell repertoires in COVID-19. Profiling relied on immunoSEQ multiplex PCR, and the TCRdb table lists in-frame clones only, not all of them. Here the sample spans 150,000 to 200,000 clones, more than 85% being singletons. Material: peripheral blood. All receptors come from a woman in her sixties or seventies with COVID-19, enrolled during active disease.

The gene calls are TRBV2 and TRBJ1-1; D gene ambiguous. CDR1 is SNHLY, CDR2 FYNNEI, per germline. With 1 base removed from V and 1 base from J, the gap between germline ends came to 4 bases. CDR3 size: 13 residues. The CDR3 reads CASSEVRNTEAFF. The CDR3 region has the DNA TGTGCCAGCAGTGAAGTTAGGAACACTGAAGCTTTCTTT.

The V and J genes are TRBV21-1 and TRBJ1-3. TRBV21-1 counts as a pseudogene. CDR3 size: 16 residues. The CDR3 loop is CASSNPIEPSGNTIYF. The CDR3 bases are TGTGCCAGCAGCAATCCCATCGAGCCCTCTGGAAACACCATATATTTT.

The gene calls are TRBV18 and TRBJ1-1; 7 positions match TRBD1. V lost 5 bases and J lost 3; bases outside the gene matches: 9. This CDR3 is built from 15 residues. Germline CDR1 is KGHSH and CDR2 is LQKENI. In DNA, the CDR3 is TGTGCCAGCTCATTAGCAGGGGGGCGTCACACTGAAGCTTTCTTT. Its protein product is CASSLAGGRHTEAFF.

This chain uses TRBV5-6 with TRBJ2-2; possible D gene TRBD1, 7 bases. CDR1 is SGHDT and CDR2 is YYEEEE in the germline V gene. The CDR3 totals 18 residues. Trimming stripped 0 bases from V and 7 bases from J, with 22 bases between. For the CDR3, the DNA is TGTGCCAGCAGCTTGGTGGTTCGGCAGGGGGTTAGCGGCGGGGAGCTGTTTTTT. This sequence encodes CASSLVVRQGVSGGELFF.

V usage is TRBV3-1 (or the pseudogene TRBV3-2) and J usage is TRBJ1-2; 8 bases are shared with TRBD1. Looked up from germline, CDR1 is LGHDT and CDR2 is YNNKEL (reference sequence). With 3 bases clipped from V and 7 bases from J, the junction kept 7 bases outside the gene matches. The CDR3 totals 14 residues. Here the CDR3 DNA reads TGTGCCAGCAGCCATTCGGACAGGGAAGGTGGCTACACCTTC. As protein: CASSHSDREGGYTF.

V gene TRBV15 combines with J gene TRBJ1-1, with D possibly matching TRBD1 (5 bases). The CDR3 has 15 amino acids. Germline-derived CDR1 and CDR2 are LNHNV and YYDKDF (reference sequence). The ends were cut back, 3 bases at V and 6 bases at J, with 17 bases in the middle. CDR3: CATSRGDSRRAEAFF. CDR3 nucleotide sequence: TGTGCCACCAGCAGGGGGGACTCCCGGAGGGCTGAAGCTTTCTTT.

The chain has TRBV7-2 and TRBJ2-2; TRBD1 aligns across 8 bases. V lost 7 bases to trimming and J lost 5 bases; unmatched junction nucleotides: 6. CDR1 is SGHTA and CDR2 is FQGNSA in the germline V gene. The CDR3 extends over 14 amino acids. CDR3 sequence: CASNDRGVTGELFF. CDR3 DNA: TGTGCCAGCAACGACAGGGGTGTGACCGGGGAGCTGTTTTTT. The complete variable domain, with remaining parts taken from reference TRBV7-2 and TRBJ2-2, reads GAGVSQSPSNKVTEKGKDVELRCDPISGHTALYWYRQSLGQGLEFLIYFQGNSAPDKSGLPSDRFSAERTGGSVSTLTIQRTQQEDSAVYLCASNDRGVTGELFFGEGSRLTVL.

This clone was recorded only once. This rearrangement joins TRBV6-6 to TRBJ1-2; TRBD1 might be the D (6 bases). The ends were cut back, 1 base at V and 5 bases at J, with 14 bases in the middle. This CDR3 is 15 amino acids long. Germline V gene sequence: CDR1 MNHNY, CDR2 SVGAGI (reference sequence). CDR3 nucleotide sequence: TGTGCCAGCAGTTACTTAAACAGGACAGCTTATGGCTACACCTTC. Amino acids: CASSYLNRTAYGYTF.

The chain carries TRBV9 and TRBJ1-1; tentative D call: TRBD1 (5 bases). Deletions cut 2 bases from V and 3 bases from J, with 11 bases between. The CDR3 contains 14 residues. In germline, CDR1 is SGDLS, CDR2 YYNGEE. The CDR3 nucleotides are TGTGCCAGCAGCGTCGAACCCAGGGACACTGAAGCTTTCTTT. It codes for CASSVEPRDTEAFF.

This chain uses TRBV7-2 with TRBJ1-2; D unresolved. The CDR3 loop spans 14 amino acids. V was shortened by 1 base and J by 3 bases, with 9 bases between the two germline ends. Per the germline V gene, CDR1 is SGHTA and CDR2 is FQGNSA. CDR3 protein: CASSLGAGDYGYTF. DNA for the CDR3: TGTGCCAGCAGCTTAGGAGCAGGCGACTATGGCTACACCTTC.

The chain combines TRBV5-1 with TRBJ2-1, with TRBD2 matching over 9 bases. The junction had 9 bases not matched to a gene; V was cut back by 2 bases and J by 0 bases. Per the germline V gene, CDR1 is SGHRS and CDR2 is YFSETQ. CDR3 length equals 18 residues. CDR3 protein: CASSLAASGALSYNEQFF. The CDR3 coding sequence is TGCGCCAGCAGCTTAGCGGCTAGCGGGGCCCTCTCCTACAATGAGCAGTTCTTC.

The chain couples TRBV5-1 to TRBJ2-7; a possible D gene is TRBD1 (6 bases). This CDR3 is built from 13 residues. Between the trimmed V and J ends, which lost 0 bases and 5 bases, there was a span of 9 bases. In germline, CDR1 is SGHRS, CDR2 YFSETQ. CDR3 nucleotide sequence: TGCGCCAGCAGCTTGGCCAGGGGAAACGAGCAGTACTTC. It codes for CASSLARGNEQYF.

This clone occurred once. The V gene is TRBV7-8, the J gene TRBJ1-5; D remains unclear. V lost 0 bases, J lost 0 bases, and 6 bases lay in between. The germline V gene encodes CDR1 SGHVS and CDR2 FQNEAQ. The CDR3 consists of 15 residues. CDR3 nucleotide sequence: TGTGCCAGCAGCTTAGCTGACATTAGCAATCAGCCCCAGCATTTT. This codes for CASSLADISNQPQHF. Full variable domain (rest looked up from reference TRBV7-8 and TRBJ1-5): GAGVSQSPRYKVAKRGQDVALRCDPISGHVSLFWYQQALGQGPEFLTYFQNEAQLDKSGLPSDRFFAERPEGSVSTLKIQRTQQEDSAVYLCASSLADISNQPQHFGDGTRLSIL.

The V call is TRBV19, the J call TRBJ2-6; D gene ambiguous. V was shortened by 7 bases and J by 0 bases, with 13 bases between the two germline ends. CDR3 length: 16 amino acids. Germline assignment: CDR1 LNHDA and CDR2 SQIVND (reference sequence). The CDR3 spells CASTRHISSGANVLTF. The CDR3, as DNA: TGTGCCAGTACTAGGCACATCAGCTCTGGGGCCAACGTCCTGACTTTC.

The chain is built from TRBV19 and TRBJ2-3; 12 positions match TRBD2. V shed 10 bases and J 3 bases; nucleotides not matched to a gene: 5. The length of the CDR3 is 14 residues. Germline V gene data show CDR1 as LNHDA and CDR2 as SQIVND (reference sequence). The CDR3 DNA sequence: TGTGCCACAAGACTAGCGGGGGAAACAGATACGCAGTATTTT. This translates into CATRLAGETDTQYF.

J is TRBJ1-1 and V is TRBV12-3 or TRBV12-4, with D tentatively TRBD1 (5 bases). Trimming removed 7 bases from V and 0 bases from J, with 9 bases in between. The CDR3 length is 13 residues. The CDR3 sequence: CASTLGVNTEAFF. DNA of the CDR3: TGTGCCAGCACCCTAGGGGTGAACACTGAAGCTTTCTTT.

This clone was seen more than once but under ten times. The gene calls are TRBV11-3 and TRBJ2-1; 7 bases align to TRBD1. Trimming took 5 bases from V and 0 from J; bases not matched to a gene: 4. The CDR3 totals 15 residues. Germline loops: CDR1 SGHNT, CDR2 YENEEA. The CDR3 DNA follows: TGTGCCAGCAGCGGCCGGGACAGCTCCTACAATGAGCAGTTCTTC. This codes for CASSGRDSSYNEQFF.